One TCR beta chain is described in this entry. Its cognate antigen is unknown. These data originate in a study of early T cells in non-severe SARS-CoV-2 infection. At the level of the study: Alpha and beta chains were unpaired, from unsorted whole-blood bulk RNA. Study results and caveats: Using VDJdb, the matching emphasized anti-spike CD8 responses while missing private and CD4 specificities.

In the library, individual cDNA molecules carried attached unique molecular identifiers. From the 5' RACE reads, TCRdb called clonotypes with MiXCR, one entry per CDR3 protein. The data contain 85,000 to 100,000 distinct CDR3 sequences, roughly 17% of them singletons. V gave up 2 bases and J gave up 4 bases; unmatched junction bases: 9. This CDR3 spans 15 amino acids. Germline V CDR1 and CDR2: SQVTM, ANQGSEA. The receptor was isolated from an adult who was a healthcare worker with PCR-confirmed SARS-CoV-2 infection or an uninfected control (not recorded which). The sample comprised whole blood. The V gene is TRBV29-1, the J gene TRBJ1-2; 8 bases fit TRBD1. CDR3 residues: CSVEYAGTGPYGYTF. CDR3 bases: TGCAGCGTTGAATATGCCGGGACAGGCCCCTATGGCTACACCTTC.